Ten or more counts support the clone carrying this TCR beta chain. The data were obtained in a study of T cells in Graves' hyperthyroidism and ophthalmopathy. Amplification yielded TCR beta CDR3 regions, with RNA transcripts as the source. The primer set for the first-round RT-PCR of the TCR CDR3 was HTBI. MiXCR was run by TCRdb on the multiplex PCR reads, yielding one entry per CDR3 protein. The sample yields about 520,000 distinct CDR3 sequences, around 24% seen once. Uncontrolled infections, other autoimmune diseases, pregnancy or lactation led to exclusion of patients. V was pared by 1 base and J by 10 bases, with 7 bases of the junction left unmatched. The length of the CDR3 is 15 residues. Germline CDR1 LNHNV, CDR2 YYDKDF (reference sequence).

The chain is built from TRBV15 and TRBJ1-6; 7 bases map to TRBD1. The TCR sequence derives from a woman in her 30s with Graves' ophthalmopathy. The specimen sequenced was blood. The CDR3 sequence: CATSRATGNGSPLHF. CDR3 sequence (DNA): TGTGCCACCAGCAGAGCGACAGGGAATGGCTCACCCCTCCACTTT.